This TCR beta chain is from a study of T cell responses to AZD1222 COVID-19 vaccine. Looking at the study overall: Second-dose groups at about 4 or about 12 weeks were pooled. Broader study findings: Females outnumbered males among donors, who were mostly white British; clonal diversity was possibly underestimated. Baseline seropositivity characterized only a handful of AZD1222 recipients. Among vaccine-associated CD4 TCRs, coverage spanned spike, with dominance at 160-218 and 743-854.

This CDR3 contains 14 residues. V lost 1 base, J lost 1 base, and 8 bases lay in between. Germline lookup yields CDR1 SGHVS and CDR2 FNYEAQ. Concerning this clone: Antigen: not known.

Only in-frame clones appear in the TCRdb table, and some are missing; sequencing was by immunoSEQ multiplex PCR. The sample shows about 150,000 clones, roughly 90% of them seen only once. This clonotype originated in an adult in good health. The chain links TRBV7-6 to TRBJ2-7; D not resolved. The sequencing here drew on peripheral blood, taken on day 0 of AZD1222 vaccination. CDR3 amino acids: CASSLERASYEQYF. CDR3 coding DNA: TGTGCCAGCAGCTTAGAAAGGGCGTCCTACGAGCAGTACTTC.